This note documents a single TCR beta chain sequence. Its antigen is unknown. Treatment was busulfan-fludarabine conditioning, a marrow graft, and cyclophosphamide on days +3 and +4. Repertoires were generated with immunoSEQ multiplex PCR, while TCRdb's copy carries only in-frame clones and drops some. The table has 5,000 to 7,500 clones, around 67% seen once; the top ten hold around 20%. There are 16 residues in the CDR3. Germline assignment: CDR1 SGHRS and CDR2 YFSETQ. V gave up 5 bases and J gave up 0 bases, with 18 bases separating them. The sample originates from a study of T cells after posttransplantation cyclophosphamide. Study-wide results and caveats: Skin or GI-infiltrating T cells shared few TRB sequences with blood. Later blood repertoires were often dominated by clones from the donor CD8+ memory compartment. TRB clonality was highly associated with recipient CMV seropositivity and reactivation.

The receptor comes from a male patient younger than 45 who received an allogeneic stem cell transplant from a related donor, was CMV-positive, and had acute GVHD only. Some T cells may be graft donor cells. The chain recombines TRBV5-1 with TRBJ2-7; possible D gene TRBD2, 5 bases. Source: PBMCs, taken almost 1,500 days after allogeneic stem cell transplant with posttransplant cyclophosphamide. CDR3 region: CASRPDLSVASYEQYF. The DNA of the CDR3 is TGCGCCAGCAGGCCTGACCTTAGCGTTGCCTCCTACGAGCAGTACTTC.